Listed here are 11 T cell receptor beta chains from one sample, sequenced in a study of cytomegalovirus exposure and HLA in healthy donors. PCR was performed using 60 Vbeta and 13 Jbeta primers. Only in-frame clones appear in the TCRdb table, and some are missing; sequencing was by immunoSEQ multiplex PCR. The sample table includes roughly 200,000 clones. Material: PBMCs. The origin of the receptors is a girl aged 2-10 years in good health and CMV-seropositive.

CDR3 nucleotides: TGCGCCAGCAGCTTGATTTCTAGCACAGATACGCAGTATTTT. It encodes CASSLISSTDTQYF. The chain joins TRBV5-1 to TRBJ2-3; the D is unclear. This CDR3 region has 14 residues. CDR1 and CDR2 from the germline V gene are SGHRS and YFSETQ. Trimming removed 1 base at V and 0 bases at J, with 6 bases between. Complete variable domain (other parts from reference TRBV5-1 and TRBJ2-3): KAGVTQTPRYLIKTRGQQVTLSCSPISGHRSVSWYQQTPGQGLQFLFEYFSETQRNKGNFPGRFSGRQFSNSRSEMNVSTLELGDSALYLCASSLISSTDTQYFGPGTRLTVL.

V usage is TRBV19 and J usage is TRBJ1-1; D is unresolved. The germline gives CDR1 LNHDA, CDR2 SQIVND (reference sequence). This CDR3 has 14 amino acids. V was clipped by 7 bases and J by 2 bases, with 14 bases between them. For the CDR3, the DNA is TGTGCCAGTACGCCACCATGGGCTAACACTGAAGCTTTCTTT. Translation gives CASTPPWANTEAFF.

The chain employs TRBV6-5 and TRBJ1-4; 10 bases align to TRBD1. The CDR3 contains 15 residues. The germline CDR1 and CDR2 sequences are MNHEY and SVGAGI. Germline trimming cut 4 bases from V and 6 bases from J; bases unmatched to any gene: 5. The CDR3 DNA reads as TGTGCCAGCAGTTCTCGACAGGGGGCGCATGAAAAACTGTTTTTT. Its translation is CASSSRQGAHEKLFF.

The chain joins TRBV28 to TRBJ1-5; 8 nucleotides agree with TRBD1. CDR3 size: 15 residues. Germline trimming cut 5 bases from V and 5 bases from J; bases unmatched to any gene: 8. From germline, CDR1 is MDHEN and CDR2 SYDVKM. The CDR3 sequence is CASSALGTGHQPQHF. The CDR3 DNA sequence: TGTGCCAGCAGTGCTCTCGGGACAGGACATCAGCCCCAGCATTTT.

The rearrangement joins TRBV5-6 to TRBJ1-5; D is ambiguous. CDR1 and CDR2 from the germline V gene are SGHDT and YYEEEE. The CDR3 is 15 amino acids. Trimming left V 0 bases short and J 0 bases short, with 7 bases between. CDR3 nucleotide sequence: TGTGCCAGCAGCTTGGGAGGTTATAGCAATCAGCCCCAGCATTTT. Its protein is CASSLGGYSNQPQHF.

The CDR3 region has the DNA TGTGCCAGCAGCTTGGGGGGAGTCGGGACCTACGAGCAGTACTTC. Translation: CASSLGGVGTYEQYF. The V and J genes are TRBV5-4 and TRBJ2-7, with D possibly being TRBD2 (5 bases). The CDR3 has 15 residues. V was trimmed by 0 bases and J by 2 bases, leaving 12 bases between them. Germline CDR1 is SGHNT and CDR2 is YYREEE (reference sequence).

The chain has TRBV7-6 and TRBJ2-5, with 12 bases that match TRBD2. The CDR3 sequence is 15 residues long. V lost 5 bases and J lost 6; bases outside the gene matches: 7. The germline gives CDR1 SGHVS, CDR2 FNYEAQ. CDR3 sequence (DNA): TGTGCCAGCAGCCCCAGACTAGCGGGAGTACAGACCCAGTACTTC. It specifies CASSPRLAGVQTQYF. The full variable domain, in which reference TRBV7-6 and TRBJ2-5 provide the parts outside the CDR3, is GAGVSQSPRYKVTKRGQDVALRCDPISGHVSLYWYRQALGQGPEFLTYFNYEAQQDKSGLPNDRFSAERPEGSISTLTIQRTEQRDSAMYRCASSPRLAGVQTQYFGPGTRLLVL.

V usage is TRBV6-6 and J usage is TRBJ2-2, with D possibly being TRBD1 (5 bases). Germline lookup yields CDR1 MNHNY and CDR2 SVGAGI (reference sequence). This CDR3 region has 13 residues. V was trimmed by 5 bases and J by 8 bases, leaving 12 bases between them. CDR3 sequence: CASSGTGVGELFF. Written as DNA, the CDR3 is TGTGCCAGCAGTGGAACAGGCGTTGGGGAGCTGTTTTTT.

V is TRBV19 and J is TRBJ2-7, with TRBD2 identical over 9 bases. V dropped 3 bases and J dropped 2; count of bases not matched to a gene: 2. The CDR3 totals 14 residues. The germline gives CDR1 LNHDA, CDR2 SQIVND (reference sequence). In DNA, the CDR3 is TGTGCCAGTAGTATCAGCGGGAGGCCCTACGAGCAGTACTTC. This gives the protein CASSISGRPYEQYF.

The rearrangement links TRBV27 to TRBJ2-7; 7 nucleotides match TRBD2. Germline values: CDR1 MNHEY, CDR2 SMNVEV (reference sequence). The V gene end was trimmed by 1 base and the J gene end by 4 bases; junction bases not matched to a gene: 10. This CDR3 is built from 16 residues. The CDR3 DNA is TGTGCCAGCAGTTTATTTATTACGGGAGGAACGTACGAGCAGTACTTC. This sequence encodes CASSLFITGGTYEQYF.

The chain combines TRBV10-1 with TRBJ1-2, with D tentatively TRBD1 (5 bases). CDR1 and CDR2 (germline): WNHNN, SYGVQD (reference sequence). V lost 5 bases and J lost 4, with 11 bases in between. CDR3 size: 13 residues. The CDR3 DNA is TGCGCCAGCAGTAGGGGCAAGGGCTATGGCTACACCTTC. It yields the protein CASSRGKGYGYTF.